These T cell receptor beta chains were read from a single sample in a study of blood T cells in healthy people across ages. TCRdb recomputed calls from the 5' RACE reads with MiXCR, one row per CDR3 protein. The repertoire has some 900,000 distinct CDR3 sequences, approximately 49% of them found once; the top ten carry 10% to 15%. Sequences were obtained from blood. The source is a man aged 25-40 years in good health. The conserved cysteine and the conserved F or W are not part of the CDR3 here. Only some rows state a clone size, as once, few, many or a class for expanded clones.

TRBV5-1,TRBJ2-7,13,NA,ASSRQAGDPTEQY
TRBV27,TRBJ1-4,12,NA,ASSLAGRDEKLF
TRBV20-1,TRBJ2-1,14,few,SAIAPPGVGYNEQF
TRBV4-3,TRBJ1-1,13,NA,ASSQDPTPGTEAF
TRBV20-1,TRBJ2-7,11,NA,SASQGAASEQY
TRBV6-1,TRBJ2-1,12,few,ASSEAYGMSEQF
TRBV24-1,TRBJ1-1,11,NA,ATSDSEGAEAF
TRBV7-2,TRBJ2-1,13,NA,ASSSLGLAVETQF
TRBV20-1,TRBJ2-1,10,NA,SAARSNNEQF
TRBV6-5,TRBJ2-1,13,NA,ASSFYGSSYNEQF
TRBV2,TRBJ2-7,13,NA,ASSQSPDRSYEQY
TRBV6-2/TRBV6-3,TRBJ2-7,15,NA,ASSPRPAGGLKGEQY